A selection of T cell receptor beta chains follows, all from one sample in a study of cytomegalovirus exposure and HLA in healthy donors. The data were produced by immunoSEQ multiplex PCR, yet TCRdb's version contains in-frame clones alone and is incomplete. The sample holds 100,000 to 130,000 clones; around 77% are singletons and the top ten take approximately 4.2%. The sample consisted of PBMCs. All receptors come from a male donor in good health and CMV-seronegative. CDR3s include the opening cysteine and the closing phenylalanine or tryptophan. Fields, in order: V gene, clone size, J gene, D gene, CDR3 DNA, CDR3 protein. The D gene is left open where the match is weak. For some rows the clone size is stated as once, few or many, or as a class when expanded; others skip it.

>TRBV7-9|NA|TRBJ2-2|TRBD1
TGTGCCAGCAGCCCTCGGTCCGGGACAGAAAGGGTGGGGGAGCTGTTTTTT
CASSPRSGTERVGELFF
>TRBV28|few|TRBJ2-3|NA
TGTGCCAGCAGCATGATCAACCGGCAGGTCACAGATACGCAGTATTTT
CASSMINRQVTDTQYF
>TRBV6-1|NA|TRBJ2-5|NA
TGTGCCGGCTCGGGAGATCGGCTAGAGACCCAGTACTTC
CAGSGDRLETQYF
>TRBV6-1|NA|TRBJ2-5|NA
TGTGCCAGCAAGATAGCCGGTCAAGAGACCCAGTACTTC
CASKIAGQETQYF
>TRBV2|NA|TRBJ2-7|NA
TGTGCCAGCACGGAGGACTCCTACGAGCAGTACTTC
CASTEDSYEQYF
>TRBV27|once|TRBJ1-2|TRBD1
TGTGCCAGCACCGACAGGGGGCTAGATGGCTACACCTTC
CASTDRGLDGYTF
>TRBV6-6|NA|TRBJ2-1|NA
TGTGCCAGCAGTTACGATCGGGTTACGAATGAGCAGTTCTTC
CASSYDRVTNEQFF
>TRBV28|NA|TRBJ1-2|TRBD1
TGTGCCAGCAGTTTAGAAGGGCCGACAGGGGGCACCAGCTATGGCTACACCTTC
CASSLEGPTGGTSYGYTF
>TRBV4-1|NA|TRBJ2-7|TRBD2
TGCGCCAGCAGCCAAACCCGACTAGCGGGAGGGATGATATCCTACGAGCAGTACTTC
CASSQTRLAGGMISYEQYF
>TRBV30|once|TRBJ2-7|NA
TGTGCCTGGAGTGACAGCTCCTACGAGCAGTACTTC
CAWSDSSYEQYF
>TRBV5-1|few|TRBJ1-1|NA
TGCGCCAGCAGCTTGGCACAGACGAACACTGAAGCTTTCTTT
CASSLAQTNTEAFF
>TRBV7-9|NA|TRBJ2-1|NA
TGTGCCAGCAGTTGGGAGGGGGGGTTGGATGAGCAGTTCTTC
CASSWEGGLDEQFF
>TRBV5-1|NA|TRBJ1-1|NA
TGCGCCAGCAGCCTGGGACAACAGAACACTGAAGCTTTCTTT
CASSLGQQNTEAFF
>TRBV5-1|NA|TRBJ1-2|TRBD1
TGCGCCAGCAGCTTCGGATCTGGACAGGGAGGTCGCTATGGCTACACCTTC
CASSFGSGQGGRYGYTF
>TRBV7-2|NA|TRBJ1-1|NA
TGTGCCAGCAGCTTAGGGCGGGGAATGAACACTGAAGCTTTCTTT
CASSLGRGMNTEAFF
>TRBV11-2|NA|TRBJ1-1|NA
TGTGCCAGCAGCTTAGCCGGCAGGAAAAACACTGAAGCTTTCTTT
CASSLAGRKNTEAFF
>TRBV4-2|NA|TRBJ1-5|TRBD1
TGTGCCAGCAGCCCCGGGAAGGGGGCAAATCAGCCCCAGCATTTT
CASSPGKGANQPQHF
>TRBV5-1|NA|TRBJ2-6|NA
TGCGCCAGCAGCTTTTACGGGAGAGGGACTGGGGCCAACGTCCTGACTTTC
CASSFYGRGTGANVLTF
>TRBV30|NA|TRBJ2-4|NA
TGTGCCTGGAGTATAGACAGAACACTAGCCAAAAACATTCAGTACTTC
CAWSIDRTLAKNIQYF
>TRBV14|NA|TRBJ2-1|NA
TGTGCCAGCAGCCAAACCCTATCGGGATGGAACAATGAGCAGTTCTTC
CASSQTLSGWNNEQFF
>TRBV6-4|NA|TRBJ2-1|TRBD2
TGTGCCAGCAGTGCCGCTCTAGCGGGGGTCAATGAGCAGTTCTTC
CASSAALAGVNEQFF
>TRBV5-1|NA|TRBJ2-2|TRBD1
TGCGCCAGCAGTTCGGACAGGATCAACACCGGGGAACTGTTTTTT
CASSSDRINTGELFF
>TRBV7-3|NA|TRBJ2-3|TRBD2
TGTGCCAGCAGCGCAAGACTAGCTTACGATACGCAGTATTTT
CASSARLAYDTQYF
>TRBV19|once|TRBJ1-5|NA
TGTGCCAGTAGTATCGGGAGAGGCTTCACCAATCAGCCCCAGCATTTT
CASSIGRGFTNQPQHF
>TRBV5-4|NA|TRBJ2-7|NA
TGTGCCAGCAGCTTGACAGGCACCTACGAGCAGTACTTC
CASSLTGTYEQYF